A single sample gave rise to the 21 T cell receptor beta chains below, sequenced in a study of blood T cells in healthy people across ages. With a J-beta primer mix and a sample-barcoded 5' primer, a second PCR ran about 6 to 11 cycles. TCRdb passed the 5' RACE reads through MiXCR, listing each CDR3 protein once. In the table there are under 1,000,000 distinct CDR3 sequences, roughly 46% of which are singletons. The specimen sequenced was blood. The receptors shown here come from an older man in good health.

This sequence joins TRBV7-2 and TRBJ1-6; TRBD1 matches 9 bases. In germline, CDR1 is SGHTA, CDR2 FQGNSA. CDR3 length: 15 residues. The junction had 6 bases not matched to a gene; V was cut back by 5 bases and J by 7 bases. The CDR3 DNA reads as TGTGCCAGCAGCCGTCGGACAGGGGACAATTCACCCCTCCACTTT. It encodes CASSRRTGDNSPLHF.

This clonotype was seen only a few times. This chain links TRBV5-1 with TRBJ1-2; D perhaps matches TRBD1 (5 bases). Trimming removed 8 bases from V and 1 base from J, with 12 bases in between. Germline V CDR1 and CDR2: SGHRS, YFSETQ. This CDR3 region has 13 residues. The CDR3 here is CASRDAVNYGYTF. The CDR3 DNA reads TGCGCCAGTCGGGACGCCGTTAACTATGGCTACACCTTC.

The chain joins TRBV29-1 to TRBJ2-5; D is uncertain. Trimming removed 0 bases from V and 3 bases from J, with 20 bases in between. CDR3 length: 17 amino acids. Germline CDR1 SQVTM, CDR2 ANQGSEA. The CDR3 DNA follows: TGCAGCGTTGAAGATGGGCTGGAACGGAAGGCCAAAGAGACCCAGTACTTC. It yields the protein CSVEDGLERKAKETQYF.

The genes are TRBV7-2 and TRBJ2-1; D is unresolved. The CDR3 covers 13 residues. Between the trimmed V and J ends, which lost 5 bases and 6 bases, there was a span of 11 bases. Germline V gives CDR1 SGHTA, CDR2 FQGNSA. The CDR3 nucleotides read TGTGCCAGCAGCCAGCCCATGGCCAATGAGCAGTTCTTC. Its protein product is CASSQPMANEQFF.

A few counts support this clonotype. Given a much more abundant clone one base away, this may be a read error. The chain employs TRBV7-9 and TRBJ2-1; TRBD2 matches at 7 bases. V shed 3 bases and J 6 bases; nucleotides not matched to a gene: 8. The CDR3 sequence is 15 residues long. Germline V lookup: CDR1 SEHNR, CDR2 FQNEAQ (reference sequence). CDR3 loop: CASSLVAGTINEQFF. CDR3 sequence (DNA): TGTGCCAGCAGCTTGGTGGCCGGGACTATCAATGAGCAGTTCTTC.

The chain joins TRBV11-2 to TRBJ1-1; D call uncertain. Trimming stripped 3 bases from V and 3 bases from J, with 8 bases between. The V gene's germline CDR1 is SGHAT and CDR2 FQNNGV. There are 13 residues in the CDR3. The CDR3 coding sequence is TGTGCCAGCAGCTTCGACACCTACACTGAAGCTTTCTTT. Its translation: CASSFDTYTEAFF.

The chain employs TRBV30 and TRBJ2-2, with 9 bases fitting TRBD2. V shed 5 bases and J 1 base; nucleotides not matched to a gene: 2. The CDR3 spans 14 residues. Germline V gives CDR1 GTSNPN, CDR2 SVGIG (reference sequence). DNA of the CDR3: TGTGCCTGGGAAGCGGGGGGGAACACCGGGGAGCTGTTTTTT. Translating it yields CAWEAGGNTGELFF.

The CDR3 DNA reads as TGTGCCAGCAGGAGACAGGGGGCAGAGACCCAGTACTTC. It yields the protein CASRRQGAETQYF. The chain is built from TRBV6-1 and TRBJ2-5, with 10 bases lining up with TRBD1. The V and J ends lost 6 bases and 4 bases, in that order; junction bases with no gene match: 2. This CDR3 spans 13 amino acids. The germline V gene has CDR1 MNHNS and CDR2 SASEGT.

This clonotype occurred many times. The chain joins TRBV28 to TRBJ2-1, with a tentative D call TRBD2 (5 bases). V lost 4 bases and J 10 bases, leaving 8 bases between the germline ends. From germline, CDR1 is MDHEN and CDR2 SYDVKM. The CDR3 spans 11 residues. The chain's CDR3 is CASSSRLEQFF. CDR3 nucleotide sequence: TGTGCCAGCAGTTCAAGACTAGAGCAGTTCTTC.

This clonotype was detected a few times. This rearrangement joins TRBV20-1 to TRBJ2-3, with TRBD2 identical over 10 bases. Germline CDR1 is DFQATT and CDR2 is SNEGSKA (reference sequence). The CDR3 has 14 residues. Losses at the gene ends were 6 bases for V and 2 bases for J; bases not matched to a gene: 5. The CDR3 region has the DNA TGCAGTGCCGGGGGGACTAGCGTCACAGATACGCAGTATTTT. Protein sequence: CSAGGTSVTDTQYF.

This clonotype was detected only a few times. The rearrangement uses TRBV3-1 and TRBJ2-3; D call uncertain. Germline CDR1 and CDR2: LGHDT and YNNKEL (reference sequence). The CDR3 is made up of 13 amino acids. V lost 4 bases and J 2 bases, leaving 7 bases between the germline ends. The CDR3 loop reads CASSLRHTDTQYF. For the CDR3, the DNA is TGTGCCAGCAGCCTTCGGCACACAGATACGCAGTATTTT.

V usage is TRBV12-3 or TRBV12-4 and J usage is TRBJ1-5, with a possible D match to TRBD1 (5 bases). The CDR3 has 17 residues. Trimming took off 6 bases at V and 1 base at J, with 19 bases between the two ends. Here the CDR3 reads CASSTWGGLASNQPQHF. The CDR3 DNA reads TGTGCCAGCAGCACATGGGGCGGTCTGGCCAGCAATCAGCCCCAGCATTTT.

The chain recombines TRBV7-2 with TRBJ2-5, with D tentatively TRBD2 (6 bases). Germline V gives CDR1 SGHTA, CDR2 FQGNSA. V was clipped by 0 bases and J by 4 bases, with 21 bases between them. This CDR3 has 18 amino acids. Here the CDR3 reads CASSLAELGLYGVETQYF. CDR3 sequence (DNA): TGTGCCAGCAGCTTAGCGGAACTGGGACTTTACGGGGTAGAGACCCAGTACTTC.

V is TRBV5-1 and J is TRBJ2-1; 8 bases agree with TRBD2. Per the germline V gene, CDR1 is SGHRS and CDR2 is YFSETQ. This CDR3 is built from 18 residues. V gave up 3 bases and J gave up 1 base; unmatched junction bases: 12. CDR3 loop: CASSSLTPSGSSYNEQFF. DNA for the CDR3: TGCGCCAGCAGCTCACTAACGCCGAGCGGGAGTTCCTACAATGAGCAGTTCTTC.

The chain joins TRBV20-1 to TRBJ2-7, with 12 bases aligning to TRBD2. The CDR3 loop spans 18 amino acids. With V trimmed by 0 bases and J by 4 bases, 13 bases remained unmatched. Germline CDR1 and CDR2: DFQATT and SNEGSKA (reference sequence). CDR3 sequence (DNA): TGCAGTGCTAGAGATAGACTGCTAGCGGGAGGGCCGTGGTACGAGCAGTACTTC. Its translation: CSARDRLLAGGPWYEQYF.

This clonotype came up a few times. The chain couples TRBV2 to TRBJ1-6; 10 bases map to TRBD1. The germline V gene has CDR1 SNHLY and CDR2 FYNNEI. The J segment lost 9 bases and the V segment lost 8 bases, leaving 7 bases of the junction unmatched. The CDR3 contains 14 residues. CDR3 sequence reads: CASLGDRGSSPLHF. In DNA, the CDR3 is TGTGCCAGCTTGGGGGACAGGGGTAGTTCACCCCTCCACTTT.

This clonotype appeared once. CDR3 loop: CASKNPGTSSYNEQFF. The CDR3 nucleotides are TGCGCCAGCAAAAATCCGGGGACCAGCTCCTACAATGAGCAGTTCTTC. The chain recombines TRBV4-1 with TRBJ2-1; D possibly matches TRBD1 or TRBD2 (5 bases each). CDR1 is MGHRA, CDR2 YSYEKL, per germline. The V end lost 7 bases, the J end lost 0 bases, and 16 bases lay between the germline ends. The CDR3 has 16 residues.

The chain links TRBV7-2 to TRBJ2-7; 8 positions agree with TRBD1. Per the germline V gene, CDR1 is SGHTA and CDR2 is FQGNSA. Trimming at V came to 7 bases and at J to 0 bases, leaving 8 bases not matched to a gene. The CDR3 is 15 amino acids. This chain's CDR3 is CASTQGQASSYEQYF. The CDR3 DNA is TGTGCCAGCACCCAGGGACAGGCGAGCTCCTACGAGCAGTACTTC.

This clonotype was observed at least ten times. This sequence joins TRBV6-2 or TRBV6-3 and TRBJ2-3; a weak D match, TRBD2 (6 bases). Germline V gene lookup returns CDR1 MNHEY and CDR2 SVGEGT. The CDR3 runs 13 residues. Trimming pared 5 bases from V and 4 bases from J, leaving 10 bases between. This chain's CDR3 is CASSLALADTQYF. The DNA for the CDR3 is TGTGCCAGCAGTCTAGCGTTGGCAGATACGCAGTATTTT.

The sample holds a few counts of this clonotype. The gene calls are TRBV7-9 and TRBJ2-7, with D tentatively TRBD1 or TRBD2 (5 bases each). Matching the DNA end better, TRBJ2-5 makes the J call doubtful. The CDR3 consists of 11 residues. Germline V gene lookup returns CDR1 SEHNR and CDR2 FQNEAQ (reference sequence). For the CDR3, the DNA is TGTGCCGAGGGGAGAGGGGAGACCCAGTACTTC. This gives the protein CAEGRGETQYF.

This clonotype was counted between two and nine times. The chain couples TRBV6-5 to TRBJ2-1; 10 bases match TRBD1. This CDR3 is built from 15 residues. V lost 0 bases and J lost 7; bases outside the gene matches: 3. Per germline, CDR1 MNHEY and CDR2 SVGAGI. The CDR3 sequence: CASSYSRTGGNEQFF. Here the CDR3 DNA reads TGTGCCAGCAGTTACTCTCGGACAGGGGGAAATGAGCAGTTCTTC.